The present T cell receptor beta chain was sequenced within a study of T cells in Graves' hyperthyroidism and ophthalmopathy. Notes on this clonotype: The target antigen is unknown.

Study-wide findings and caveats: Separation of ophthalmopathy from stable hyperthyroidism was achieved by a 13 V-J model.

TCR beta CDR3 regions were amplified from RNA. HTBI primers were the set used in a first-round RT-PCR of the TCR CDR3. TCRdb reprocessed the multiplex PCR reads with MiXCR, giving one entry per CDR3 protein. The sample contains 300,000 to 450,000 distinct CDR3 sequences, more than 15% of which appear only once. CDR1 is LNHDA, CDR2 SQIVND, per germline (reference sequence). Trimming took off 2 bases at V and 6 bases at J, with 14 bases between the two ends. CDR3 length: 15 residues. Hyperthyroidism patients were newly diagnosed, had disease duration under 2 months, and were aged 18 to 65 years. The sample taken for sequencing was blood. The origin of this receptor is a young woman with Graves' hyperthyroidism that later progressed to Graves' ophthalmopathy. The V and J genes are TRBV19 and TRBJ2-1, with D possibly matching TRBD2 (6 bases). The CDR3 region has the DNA TGTGCCAGTAGTATATCGTTGGGACTTGCCAATGAGCAGTTCTTC. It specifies CASSISLGLANEQFF. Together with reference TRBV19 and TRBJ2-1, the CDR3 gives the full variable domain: DGGITQSPKYLFRKEGQNVTLSCEQNLNHDAMYWYRQDPGQGLRLIYYSQIVNDFQKGDIAEGYSVSREKKESFPLTVTSAQKNPTAFYLCASSISLGLANEQFFGPGTRLTVL.